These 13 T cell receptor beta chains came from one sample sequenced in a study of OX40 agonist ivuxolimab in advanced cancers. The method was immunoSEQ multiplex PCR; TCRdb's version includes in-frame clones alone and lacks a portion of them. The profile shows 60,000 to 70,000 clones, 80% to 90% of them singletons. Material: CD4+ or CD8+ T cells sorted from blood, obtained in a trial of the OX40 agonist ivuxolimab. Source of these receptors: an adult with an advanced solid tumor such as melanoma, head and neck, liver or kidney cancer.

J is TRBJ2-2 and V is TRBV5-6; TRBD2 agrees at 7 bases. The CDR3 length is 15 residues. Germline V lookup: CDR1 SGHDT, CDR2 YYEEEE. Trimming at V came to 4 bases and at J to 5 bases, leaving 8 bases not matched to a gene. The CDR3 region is CASSGPGRGTGELFF. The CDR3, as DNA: TGTGCCAGCAGCGGTCCGGGGCGGGGGACCGGGGAGCTGTTTTTT.

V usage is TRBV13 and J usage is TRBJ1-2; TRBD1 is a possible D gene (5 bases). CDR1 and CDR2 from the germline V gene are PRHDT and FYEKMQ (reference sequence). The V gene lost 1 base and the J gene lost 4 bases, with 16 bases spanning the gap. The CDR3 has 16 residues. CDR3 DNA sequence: TGTGCCAGCAGCTTAGATGGGGCAGGGAATCCCTATGGCTACACCTTC. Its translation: CASSLDGAGNPYGYTF.

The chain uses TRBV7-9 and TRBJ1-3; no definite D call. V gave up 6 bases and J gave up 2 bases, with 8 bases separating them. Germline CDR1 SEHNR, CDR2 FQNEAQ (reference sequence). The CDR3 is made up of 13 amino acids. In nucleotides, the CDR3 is TGTGCCAGCAGGCGGGGTGCTGGAAACACCATATATTTT. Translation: CASRRGAGNTIYF.

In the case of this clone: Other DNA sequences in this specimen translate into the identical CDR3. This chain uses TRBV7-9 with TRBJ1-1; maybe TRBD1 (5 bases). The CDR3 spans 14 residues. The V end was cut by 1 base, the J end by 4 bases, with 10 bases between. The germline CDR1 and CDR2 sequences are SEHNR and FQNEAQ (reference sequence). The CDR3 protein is CASSLGGVGTEAFF. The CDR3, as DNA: TGTGCCAGCAGCTTAGGGGGGGTCGGCACTGAAGCTTTCTTT.

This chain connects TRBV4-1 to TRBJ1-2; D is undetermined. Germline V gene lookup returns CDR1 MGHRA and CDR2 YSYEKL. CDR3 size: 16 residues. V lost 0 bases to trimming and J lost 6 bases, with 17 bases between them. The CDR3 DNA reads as TGCGCCAGCAGCCAAGAAGTTTATATGAGGCCGGATGGCTACACCTTC. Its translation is CASSQEVYMRPDGYTF.

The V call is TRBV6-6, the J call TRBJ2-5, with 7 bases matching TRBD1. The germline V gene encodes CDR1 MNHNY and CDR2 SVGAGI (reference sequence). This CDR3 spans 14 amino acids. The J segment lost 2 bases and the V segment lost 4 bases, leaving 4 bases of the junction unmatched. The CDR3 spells CASSSGTAQETQYF. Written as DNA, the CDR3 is TGTGCCAGCAGTTCCGGGACAGCTCAAGAGACCCAGTACTTC.

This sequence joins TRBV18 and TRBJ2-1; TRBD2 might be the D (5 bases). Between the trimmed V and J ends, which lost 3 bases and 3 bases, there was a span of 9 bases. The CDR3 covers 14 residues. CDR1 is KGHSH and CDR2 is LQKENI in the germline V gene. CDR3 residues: CASSPSGYYNEQFF. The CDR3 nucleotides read TGTGCCAGCTCACCGAGCGGTTACTACAATGAGCAGTTCTTC.

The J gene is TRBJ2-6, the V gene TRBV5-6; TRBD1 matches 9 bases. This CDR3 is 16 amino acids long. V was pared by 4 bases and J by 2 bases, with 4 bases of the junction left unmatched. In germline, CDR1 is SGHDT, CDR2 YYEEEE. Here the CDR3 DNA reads TGTGCCAGCAGCCGGGGACAGGGACCTGGGGCCAACGTCCTGACTTTC. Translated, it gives CASSRGQGPGANVLTF.

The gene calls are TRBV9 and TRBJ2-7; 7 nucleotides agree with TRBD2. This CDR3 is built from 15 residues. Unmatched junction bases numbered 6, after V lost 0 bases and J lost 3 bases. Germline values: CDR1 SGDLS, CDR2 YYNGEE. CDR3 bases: TGTGCCAGCAGCGTAGGCAGCGGACTAGACTACGAGCAGTACTTC. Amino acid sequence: CASSVGSGLDYEQYF.

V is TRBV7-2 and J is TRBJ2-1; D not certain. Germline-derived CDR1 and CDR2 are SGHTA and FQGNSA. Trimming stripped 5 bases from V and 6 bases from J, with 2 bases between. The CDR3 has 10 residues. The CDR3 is CASSINEQFF. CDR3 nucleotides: TGTGCCAGCAGCATCAATGAGCAGTTCTTC.

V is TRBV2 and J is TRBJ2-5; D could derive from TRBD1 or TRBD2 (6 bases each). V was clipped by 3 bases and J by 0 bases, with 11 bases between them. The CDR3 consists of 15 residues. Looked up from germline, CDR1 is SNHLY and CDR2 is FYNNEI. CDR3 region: CASSDRGLNQETQYF. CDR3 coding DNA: TGTGCCAGCAGTGACCGGGGGCTAAACCAAGAGACCCAGTACTTC. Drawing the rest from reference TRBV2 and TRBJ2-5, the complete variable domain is EPEVTQTPSHQVTQMGQEVILRCVPISNHLYFYWYRQILGQKVEFLVSFYNNEISEKSEIFDDQFSVERPDGSNFTLKIRSTKLEDSAMYFCASSDRGLNQETQYFGPGTRLLVL.

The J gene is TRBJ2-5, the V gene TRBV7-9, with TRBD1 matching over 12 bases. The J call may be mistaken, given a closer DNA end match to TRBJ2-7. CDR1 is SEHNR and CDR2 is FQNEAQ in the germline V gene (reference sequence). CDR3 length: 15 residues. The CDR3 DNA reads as TGTGCCAGCAGCTTAGCGGGGACAGGGGGCACCGAGCAGTACTTC. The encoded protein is CASSLAGTGGTEQYF.

The CDR3 sequence: CASSGEAESSYNEQFF. As DNA, the CDR3 is TGTGCCAGCAGCGGAGAAGCGGAGAGCTCCTACAATGAGCAGTTCTTC. This rearrangement joins TRBV11-3 to TRBJ2-1; D might be TRBD2 (5 bases). The germline V and J ends were trimmed by 5 bases and 0 bases, with 14 bases remaining between them. The V gene's germline CDR1 is SGHNT and CDR2 YENEEA. CDR3 size: 16 residues.